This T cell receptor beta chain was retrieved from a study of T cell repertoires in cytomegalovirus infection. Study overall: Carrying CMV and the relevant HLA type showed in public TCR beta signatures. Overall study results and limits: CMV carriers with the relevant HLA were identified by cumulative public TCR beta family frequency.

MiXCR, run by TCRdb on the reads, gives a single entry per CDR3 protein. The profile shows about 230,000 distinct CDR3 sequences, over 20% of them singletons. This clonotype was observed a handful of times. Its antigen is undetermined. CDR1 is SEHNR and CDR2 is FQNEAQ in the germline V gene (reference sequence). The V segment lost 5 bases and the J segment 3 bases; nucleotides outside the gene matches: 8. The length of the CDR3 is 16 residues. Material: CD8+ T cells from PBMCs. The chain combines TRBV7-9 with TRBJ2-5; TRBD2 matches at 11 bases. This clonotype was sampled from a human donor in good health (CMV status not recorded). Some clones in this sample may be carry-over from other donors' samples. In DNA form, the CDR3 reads TGTGCCAGCAGCCCTCCGGGACTAGCGGCGGAAGAGACCCAGTACTTC. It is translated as CASSPPGLAAEETQYF.